These 16 T cell receptor beta chains share one sample of origin, sequenced in a study of low-dose radiotherapy and immunotherapy resistance in tumors. cDNA synthesis used a TRAV/TRBV-specific primer set for both chains. It was with a constant-region primer and a V-primer adapter that TCRs were amplified over roughly 18 PCR cycles. One entry per CDR3 protein results from TCRdb running MiXCR on the reads. The sample contains around 83,000 distinct CDR3 sequences, about 19% of which appear only once. Time point given: before trial treatment. The material sequenced was PBMCs, taken before treatment. The source of these receptors is a male donor with prostate cancer.

This clonotype occurred many times. The chain recombines TRBV3-1 with TRBJ2-7; possibly TRBD1 or TRBD2 for D (5 bases each). V gave up 4 bases and J gave up 3 bases, with 22 bases separating them. CDR3 length: 17 amino acids. CDR1 LGHDT and CDR2 YNNKEL come from the germline V gene (reference sequence). This CDR3 reads CASSPHGWREGHYEQYF. CDR3 in DNA: TGTGCCAGCAGCCCCCATGGGTGGCGAGAGGGGCACTACGAGCAGTACTTC.

This clonotype was found many times. The rearrangement uses TRBV2 and TRBJ2-1; 11 bases fit TRBD2. Germline CDR1 is SNHLY and CDR2 is FYNNEI. The junction had 4 bases not matched to a gene; V was cut back by 4 bases and J by 2 bases. This CDR3 region has 16 residues. The CDR3 protein is CASSGTSGLPYNEQFF. In nucleotides, the CDR3 is TGTGCCAGCAGTGGGACTAGCGGGCTCCCCTACAATGAGCAGTTCTTC.

The CDR3 DNA sequence: TGTGCCTGGTCCCCGGGGTTGGGGGAGCAGTACTTC. Translating it yields CAWSPGLGEQYF. This chain links TRBV30 with TRBJ2-7; maybe TRBD2 (5 bases). V was cut by 5 bases and J by 7 bases, with 15 bases left in between. This CDR3 has 12 amino acids. Germline V lookup: CDR1 GTSNPN, CDR2 SVGIG (reference sequence).

This clonotype was seen at least ten times. V gene TRBV20-1 combines with J gene TRBJ2-2, with TRBD1 matching 11 bases. There are 16 residues in the CDR3. Germline assignment: CDR1 DFQATT and CDR2 SNEGSKA (reference sequence). J lost 6 bases, V lost 0 bases, and 6 bases had no gene match. CDR3: CSARDYGQGAPGELFF. CDR3 in DNA: TGCAGTGCTAGAGATTACGGACAGGGGGCGCCCGGGGAGCTGTTTTTT.

About this clonotype itself: A clone one base away is much larger, so this may be a read error. V is TRBV7-2 and J is TRBJ2-3, with TRBD2 identical over 14 bases. The CDR3 loop spans 18 amino acids. From germline, CDR1 is SGHTA and CDR2 FQGNSA. The CDR3 sequence: CPSSDGTSGGPSTDTQYF. The CDR3 DNA sequence: TGTCCCAGCAGCGACGGGACTAGCGGGGGACCCAGCACAGATACGCAGTATTTT.

In this sample, this clonotype turned up many times. The V gene is TRBV6-6, the J gene TRBJ2-3; D unresolved. The CDR3 totals 11 residues. From germline, CDR1 is MNHNY and CDR2 SVGAGI (reference sequence). With 7 bases removed from V and 5 bases from J, the gap between germline ends came to 7 bases. Here the CDR3 reads CASKFKDTQYF. CDR3 sequence (DNA): TGTGCCAGCAAGTTTAAAGATACGCAGTATTTT.

This clonotype has ten or more counts. This chain connects TRBV20-1 to TRBJ1-1; 9 nucleotides match TRBD1. The ends lost 2 bases at V and 9 bases at J; junction bases unmatched: 10. CDR1 is DFQATT and CDR2 is SNEGSKA in the germline V gene (reference sequence). The CDR3 loop spans 14 amino acids. In DNA form, the CDR3 reads TGCAGTGCTAGAAACCGGGACAGGGCCCGGCAAGCTTTCTTT. It yields the protein CSARNRDRARQAFF.

In the case of this clonotype: This likely stems from a read error, as it lies one base from a far larger clone. CDR3 loop: CASSTRTTYEQYF. The CDR3 DNA is TGTGCCAGCAGCACCCGGACGACCTACGAGCAGTACTTC. This rearrangement joins TRBV7-2 to TRBJ2-7; D remains ambiguous. Trimming left V 5 bases short and J 2 bases short, with 10 bases between. Germline V gene sequence: CDR1 SGHTA, CDR2 FQGNSA. The CDR3 runs 13 residues.

This clonotype was detected ten times or more. The chain has TRBV9 and TRBJ2-3; the D gene is possibly TRBD1 (6 bases). V was pared by 0 bases and J by 0 bases, with 14 bases between. The germline V gene encodes CDR1 SGDLS and CDR2 YYNGEE. The CDR3 runs 17 residues. CDR3 sequence (DNA): TGTGCCAGCAGCGTAGAGGGGCAGGGGTTGAGCACAGATACGCAGTATTTT. Its protein product is CASSVEGQGLSTDTQYF.

This clonotype was detected a few times. The chain recombines TRBV6-5 with TRBJ1-2; 7 bases match TRBD1. CDR3 length equals 20 residues. The germline gives CDR1 MNHEY, CDR2 SVGAGI. V shed 0 bases and J 0 bases; nucleotides not matched to a gene: 16. The CDR3 region is CASSYSIRGQTGEANYGYTF. CDR3 coding DNA: TGTGCCAGCAGTTACTCGATTAGGGGACAGACCGGCGAGGCTAACTATGGCTACACCTTC.

This clonotype was observed at least ten times. The chain joins TRBV4-3 to TRBJ2-2, with 9 bases lining up with TRBD1. This CDR3 contains 15 residues. Germline CDR1 reads LGHNA; CDR2 reads YSLEER. With 5 bases clipped from V and 3 bases from J, the junction kept 4 bases outside the gene matches. CDR3 bases: TGCGCCAGCAGCGGACAGGGGATGTACACCGGGGAGCTGTTTTTT. Encoded protein: CASSGQGMYTGELFF.

This clonotype was counted many times. The gene calls are TRBV7-2 and TRBJ2-1; D not resolved. This CDR3 has 11 amino acids. Germline values: CDR1 SGHTA, CDR2 FQGNSA. V shed 4 bases and J shed 10 bases, with 8 bases lying between them. The CDR3 nucleotides are TGTGCCAGCAGCTACCCCACCGAGCAGTTCTTC. Residues: CASSYPTEQFF.

The table lists this clonotype with many counts. This chain links TRBV4-2 with TRBJ2-1, with D unclear. The CDR3 sequence is 13 residues long. V was shortened by 0 bases and J by 10 bases, with 10 bases between the two germline ends. Germline-derived CDR1 and CDR2 are LGHNA and YNFKEQ. CDR3 in amino acids: CASSQDPAREQFF. The CDR3 bases are TGTGCCAGCAGCCAAGACCCAGCACGAGAGCAGTTCTTC.

In this sample, this clonotype turned up many times. V is TRBV5-1 and J is TRBJ2-3; maybe TRBD2 (6 bases). This CDR3 is 16 amino acids long. Per germline, CDR1 SGHRS and CDR2 YFSETQ. V was trimmed by 4 bases and J by 0 bases, leaving 15 bases between them. The CDR3 bases are TGCGCCAGCAGCCCTCTTAGCGGACCTAGCACAGATACGCAGTATTTT. Amino acids: CASSPLSGPSTDTQYF.

This clonotype occurred many times. CDR3 protein: CASSHRTLLQIKDTQYF. The CDR3 DNA reads TGTGCCAGCAGTCATAGAACACTACTCCAAATCAAAGATACGCAGTATTTT. The V gene is TRBV7-9, the J gene TRBJ2-3; D is uncertain. CDR1 SEHNR and CDR2 FQNEAQ come from the germline V gene (reference sequence). CDR3 length: 17 amino acids. V was trimmed by 6 bases and J by 5 bases, leaving 24 bases between them.

This clonotype was detected only a few times. The chain links TRBV5-1 to TRBJ2-5; TRBD2 is a possible D gene (5 bases). CDR3 length: 14 residues. Per germline, CDR1 SGHRS and CDR2 YFSETQ. V lost 2 bases to trimming and J lost 5 bases, with 13 bases between them. Here the CDR3 reads CASSFRGHEETQYF. The CDR3 DNA reads as TGCGCCAGCAGCTTTCGGGGTCACGAGGAGACCCAGTACTTC.